This T cell receptor beta chain was documented in a study of shared clonotypes between healthy human individuals. Study overall: There were three CD4 naive, three CD4 memory, two CD8 naive and one CD8 memory plates per donor. Findings and limits, study-wide: Exclusively blood specimens were collected; tissue repertoires likely differ. The generation probabilities recorded for non-shared clonotypes fell below those of clonotypes shared by all four donors.

Method: immunoSEQ multiplex PCR; TCRdb's copy keeps in-frame clones and lacks some. The sample comprises some 2,500,000 clones, more than 85% of which are singletons, and around 0.4% rests with the top ten. The investigators split CD4+ cells into a CD45RA+ naive subset and a CD45RA-negative memory subset. This CDR3 has 12 amino acids. Germline V gene lookup returns CDR1 SNHLY and CDR2 FYNNEI. J lost 7 bases, V lost 5 bases, and 5 bases had no gene match. As regards this clone: Its antigen is not identified.

The chain has TRBV2 and TRBJ2-7; 7 bases are shared with TRBD2. The sequenced sample was naive CD4+ T cells from PBMCs. Subset here: CD45RA+ positively selected. The TCR sequence derives from a young man in good health. Some clones in this sample may be carry-over from other donors' samples. The CDR3: CASSSTSREQYF. The DNA of the CDR3 is TGTGCCAGCAGTTCGACTAGCCGTGAGCAGTACTTC.